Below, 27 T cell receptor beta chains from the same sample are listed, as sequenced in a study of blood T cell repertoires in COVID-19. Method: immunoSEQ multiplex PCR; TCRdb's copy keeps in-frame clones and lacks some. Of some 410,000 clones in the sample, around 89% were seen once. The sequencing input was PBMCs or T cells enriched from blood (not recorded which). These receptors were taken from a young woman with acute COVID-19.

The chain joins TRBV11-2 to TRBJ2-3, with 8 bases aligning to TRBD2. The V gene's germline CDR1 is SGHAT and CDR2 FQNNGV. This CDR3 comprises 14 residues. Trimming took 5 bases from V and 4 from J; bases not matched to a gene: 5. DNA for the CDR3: TGTGCCAGCAGCCGGACTAGCATCTCAGATACGCAGTATTTT. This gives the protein CASSRTSISDTQYF.

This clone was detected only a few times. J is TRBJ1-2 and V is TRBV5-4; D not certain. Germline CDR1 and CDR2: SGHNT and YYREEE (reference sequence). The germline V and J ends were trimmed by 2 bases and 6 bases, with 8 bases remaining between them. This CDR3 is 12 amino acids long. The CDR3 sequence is CASSFAGDGYTF. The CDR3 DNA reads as TGTGCCAGCAGCTTTGCCGGGGATGGCTACACCTTC.

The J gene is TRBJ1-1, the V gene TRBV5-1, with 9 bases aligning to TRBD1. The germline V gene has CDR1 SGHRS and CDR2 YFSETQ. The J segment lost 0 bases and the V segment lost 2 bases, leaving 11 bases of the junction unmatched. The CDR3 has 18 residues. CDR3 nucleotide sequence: TGCGCCAGCAGCTTCGGGGACAGGGCGATCTGGATGAACACTGAAGCTTTCTTT. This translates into CASSFGDRAIWMNTEAFF. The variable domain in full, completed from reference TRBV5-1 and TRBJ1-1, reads KAGVTQTPRYLIKTRGQQVTLSCSPISGHRSVSWYQQTPGQGLQFLFEYFSETQRNKGNFPGRFSGRQFSNSRSEMNVSTLELGDSALYLCASSFGDRAIWMNTEAFFGQGTRLTVV.

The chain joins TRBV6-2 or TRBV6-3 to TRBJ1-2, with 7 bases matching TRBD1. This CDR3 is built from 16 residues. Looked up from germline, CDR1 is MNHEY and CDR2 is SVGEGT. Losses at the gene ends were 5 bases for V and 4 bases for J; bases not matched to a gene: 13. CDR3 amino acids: CASSHMQGGPGYGYTF. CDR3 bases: TGTGCCAGCAGTCACATGCAGGGGGGTCCTGGCTATGGCTACACCTTC.

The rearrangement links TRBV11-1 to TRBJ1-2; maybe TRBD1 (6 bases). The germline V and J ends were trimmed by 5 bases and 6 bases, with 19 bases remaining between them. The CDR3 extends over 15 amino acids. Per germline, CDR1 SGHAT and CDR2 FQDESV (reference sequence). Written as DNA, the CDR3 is TGTGCCAGCAGCCCCCTTATAGGGGGAACGGATGGCTACACCTTC. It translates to CASSPLIGGTDGYTF.

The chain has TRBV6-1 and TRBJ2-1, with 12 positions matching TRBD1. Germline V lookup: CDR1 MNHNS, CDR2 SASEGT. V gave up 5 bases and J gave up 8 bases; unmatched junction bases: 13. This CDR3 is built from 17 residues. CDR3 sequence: CASSKDTPGQGAHEQFF. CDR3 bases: TGTGCCAGCAGTAAAGACACACCGGGACAGGGGGCGCATGAGCAGTTCTTC.

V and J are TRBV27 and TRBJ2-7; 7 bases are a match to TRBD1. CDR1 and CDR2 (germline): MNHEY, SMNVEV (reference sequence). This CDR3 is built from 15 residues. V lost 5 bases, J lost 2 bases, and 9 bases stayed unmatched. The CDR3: CASSKSGTDTYEQYF. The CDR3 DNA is TGTGCCAGCAGTAAGTCGGGGACAGATACCTACGAGCAGTACTTC.

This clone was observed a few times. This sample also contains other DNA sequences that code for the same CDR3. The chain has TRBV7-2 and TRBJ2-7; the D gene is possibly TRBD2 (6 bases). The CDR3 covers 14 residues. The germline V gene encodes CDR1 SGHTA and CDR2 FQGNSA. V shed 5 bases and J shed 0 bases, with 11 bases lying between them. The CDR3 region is CASSLGLGSYEQYF. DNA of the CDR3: TGTGCCAGCAGCCTGGGACTCGGCTCCTACGAGCAGTACTTC. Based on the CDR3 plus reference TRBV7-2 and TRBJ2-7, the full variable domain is GAGVSQSPSNKVTEKGKDVELRCDPISGHTALYWYRQSLGQGLEFLIYFQGNSAPDKSGLPSDRFSAERTGGSVSTLTIQRTQQEDSAVYLCASSLGLGSYEQYFGPGTRLTVT.

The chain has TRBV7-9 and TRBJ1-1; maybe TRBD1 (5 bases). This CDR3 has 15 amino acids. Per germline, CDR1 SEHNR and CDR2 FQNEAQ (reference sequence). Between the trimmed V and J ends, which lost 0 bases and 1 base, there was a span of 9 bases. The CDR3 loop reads CASSLAQGTNTEAFF. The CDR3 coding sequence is TGTGCCAGCAGCTTAGCTCAGGGAACGAACACTGAAGCTTTCTTT. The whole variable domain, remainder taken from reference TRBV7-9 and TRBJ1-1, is DTGVSQNPRHKITKRGQNVTFRCDPISEHNRLYWYRQTLGQGPEFLTYFQNEAQLEKSRLLSDRFSAERPKGSFSTLEIQRTEQGDSAMYLCASSLAQGTNTEAFFGQGTRLTVV.

The CDR3, as DNA: TGTGCCAGCAGTGCCCTTAGGGGCGGGATATCTGAAGCTTTCTTT. It yields the protein CASSALRGGISEAFF. The rearrangement joins TRBV6-6 to TRBJ1-1; weak D call: TRBD1 (5 bases). This CDR3 region has 15 residues. The germline CDR1 and CDR2 sequences are MNHNY and SVGAGI (reference sequence). Trimming removed 5 bases at V and 6 bases at J, with 19 bases between.

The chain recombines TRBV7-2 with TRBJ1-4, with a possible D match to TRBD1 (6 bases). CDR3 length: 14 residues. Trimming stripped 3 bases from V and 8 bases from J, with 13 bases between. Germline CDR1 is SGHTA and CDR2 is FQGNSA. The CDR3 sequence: CASSFPGHNEKLFF. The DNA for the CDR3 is TGTGCCAGCAGCTTTCCGGGACACAACGAAAAACTGTTTTTT.

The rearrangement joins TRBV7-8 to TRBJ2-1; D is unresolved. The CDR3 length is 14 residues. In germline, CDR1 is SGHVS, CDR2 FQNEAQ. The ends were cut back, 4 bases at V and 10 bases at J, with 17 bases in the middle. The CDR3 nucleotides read TGTGCCAGCAGCTCCATTCATCGACAAGTCGAGCAGTTCTTC. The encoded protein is CASSSIHRQVEQFF.

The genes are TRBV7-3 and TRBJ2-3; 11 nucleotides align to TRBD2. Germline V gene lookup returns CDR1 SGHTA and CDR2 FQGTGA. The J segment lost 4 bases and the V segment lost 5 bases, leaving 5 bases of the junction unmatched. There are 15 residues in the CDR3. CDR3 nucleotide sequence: TGTGCCAGCAGCAAAACTAGCGGGGGCGCAGATACGCAGTATTTT. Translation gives CASSKTSGGADTQYF.

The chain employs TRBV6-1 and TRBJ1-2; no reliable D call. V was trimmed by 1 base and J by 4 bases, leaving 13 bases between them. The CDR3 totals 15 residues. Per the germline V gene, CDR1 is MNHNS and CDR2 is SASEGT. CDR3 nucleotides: TGTGCCAGCAGTGAAGACAGCACCTCCATCTATGGCTACACCTTC. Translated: CASSEDSTSIYGYTF.

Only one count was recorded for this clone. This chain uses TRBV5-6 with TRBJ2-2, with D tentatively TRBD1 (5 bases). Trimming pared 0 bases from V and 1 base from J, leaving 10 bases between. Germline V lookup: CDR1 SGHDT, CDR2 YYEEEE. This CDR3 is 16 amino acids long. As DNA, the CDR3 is TGTGCCAGCAGCTTGGGCGCAGGGATGAACACCGGGGAGCTGTTTTTT. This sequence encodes CASSLGAGMNTGELFF.

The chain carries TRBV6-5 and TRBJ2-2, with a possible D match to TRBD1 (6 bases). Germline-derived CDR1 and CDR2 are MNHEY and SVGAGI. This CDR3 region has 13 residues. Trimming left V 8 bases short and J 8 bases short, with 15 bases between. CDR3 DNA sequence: TGTGCCAGCCTCGGGGACATACAGGGGGAGCTGTTTTTT. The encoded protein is CASLGDIQGELFF.

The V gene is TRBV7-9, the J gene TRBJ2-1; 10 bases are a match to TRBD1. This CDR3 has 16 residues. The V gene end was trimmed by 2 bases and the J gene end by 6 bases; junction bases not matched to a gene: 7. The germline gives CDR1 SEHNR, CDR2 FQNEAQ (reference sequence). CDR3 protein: CASSLHRDRGFNEQFF. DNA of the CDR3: TGTGCCAGCAGCTTACATAGGGACAGGGGCTTCAATGAGCAGTTCTTC.

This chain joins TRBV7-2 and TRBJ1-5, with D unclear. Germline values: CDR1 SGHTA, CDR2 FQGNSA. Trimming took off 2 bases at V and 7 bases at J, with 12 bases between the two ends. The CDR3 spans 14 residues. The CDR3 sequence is CASSLQIEYQPQHF. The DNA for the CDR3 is TGTGCCAGCAGCTTACAAATCGAGTACCAGCCCCAGCATTTT.

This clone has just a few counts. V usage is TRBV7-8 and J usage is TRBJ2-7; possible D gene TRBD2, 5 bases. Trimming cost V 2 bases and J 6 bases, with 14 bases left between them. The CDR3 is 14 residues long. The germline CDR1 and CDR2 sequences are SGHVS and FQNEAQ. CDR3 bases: TGTGCCAGCAGCTTATCCCCGGGGTTAGGCGAGCAGTACTTC. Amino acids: CASSLSPGLGEQYF.

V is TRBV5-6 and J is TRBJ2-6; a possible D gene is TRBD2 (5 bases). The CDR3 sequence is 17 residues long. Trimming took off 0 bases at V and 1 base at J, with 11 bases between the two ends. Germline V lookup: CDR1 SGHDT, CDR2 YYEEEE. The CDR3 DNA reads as TGTGCCAGCAGCTTGGTTATTCGGGAATCTGGGGCCAACGTCCTGACTTTC. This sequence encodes CASSLVIRESGANVLTF.

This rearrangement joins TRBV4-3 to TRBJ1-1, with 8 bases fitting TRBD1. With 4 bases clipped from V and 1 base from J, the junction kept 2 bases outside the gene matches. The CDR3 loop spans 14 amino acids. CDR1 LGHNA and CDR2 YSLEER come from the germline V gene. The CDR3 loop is CASSPQGANTEAFF. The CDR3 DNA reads TGCGCCAGCAGCCCTCAGGGGGCGAACACTGAAGCTTTCTTT.

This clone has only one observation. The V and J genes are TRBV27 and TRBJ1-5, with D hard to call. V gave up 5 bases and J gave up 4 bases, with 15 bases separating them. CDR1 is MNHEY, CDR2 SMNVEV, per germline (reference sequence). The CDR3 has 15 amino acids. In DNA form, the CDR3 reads TGTGCCAGCAGTCACGACCCGGCGGGAAATCAGCCCCAGCATTTT. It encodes CASSHDPAGNQPQHF.

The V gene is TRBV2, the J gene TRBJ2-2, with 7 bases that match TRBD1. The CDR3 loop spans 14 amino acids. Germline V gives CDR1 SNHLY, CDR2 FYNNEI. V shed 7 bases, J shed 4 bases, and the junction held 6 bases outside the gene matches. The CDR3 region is CASNSGQATGELFF. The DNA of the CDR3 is TGTGCCAGCAACTCAGGACAGGCCACCGGGGAGCTGTTTTTT.

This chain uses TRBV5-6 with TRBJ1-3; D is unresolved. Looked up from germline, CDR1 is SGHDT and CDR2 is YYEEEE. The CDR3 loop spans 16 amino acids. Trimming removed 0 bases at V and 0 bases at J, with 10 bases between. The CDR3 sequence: CASSLGTGSSGNTIYF. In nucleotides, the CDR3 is TGTGCCAGCAGCTTGGGGACGGGAAGCTCTGGAAACACCATATATTTT. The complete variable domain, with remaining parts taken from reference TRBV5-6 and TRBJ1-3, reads DAGVTQSPTHLIKTRGQQVTLRCSPKSGHDTVSWYQQALGQGPQFIFQYYEEEERQRGNFPDRFSGHQFPNYSSELNVNALLLGDSALYLCASSLGTGSSGNTIYFGEGSWLTVV.

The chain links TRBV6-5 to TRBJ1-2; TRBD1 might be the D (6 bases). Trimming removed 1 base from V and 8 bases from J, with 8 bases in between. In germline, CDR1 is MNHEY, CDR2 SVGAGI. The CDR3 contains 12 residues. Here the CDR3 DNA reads TGTGCCAGCAGTTACTGGGGGGGCGGCTACACCTTC. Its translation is CASSYWGGGYTF.

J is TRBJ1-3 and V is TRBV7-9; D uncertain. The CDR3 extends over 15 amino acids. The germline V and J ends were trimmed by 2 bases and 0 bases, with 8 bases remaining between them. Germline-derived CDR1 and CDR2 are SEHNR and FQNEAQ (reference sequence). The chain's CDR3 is CASSLSEVSGNTIYF. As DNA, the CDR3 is TGTGCCAGCAGCTTATCGGAGGTCTCTGGAAACACCATATATTTT.

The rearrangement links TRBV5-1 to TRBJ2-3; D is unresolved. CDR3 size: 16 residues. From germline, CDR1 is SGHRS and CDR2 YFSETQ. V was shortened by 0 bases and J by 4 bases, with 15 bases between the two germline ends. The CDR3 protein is CASSLAPRQRADTQYF. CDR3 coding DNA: TGCGCCAGCAGCTTGGCCCCCCGACAACGTGCAGATACGCAGTATTTT.